The rows below give T cell receptor beta chains drawn from one sample of a study of shared clonotypes between healthy human individuals. Clones were read by immunoSEQ multiplex PCR, and TCRdb kept only the in-frame ones, dropping some. The sample contains more than 450,000 clones, 75% to 85% of which appear only once. Input material: PBMCs. These receptors were taken from a woman aged 35 to 49 in good health. Some clones in this sample may be carry-over from other donors' samples. Each CDR3 is given with its conserved first and last residue. D genes are given only for firm matches. Size is omitted from some rows. Given values are once, few, many or a class for expanded clones.

D: NA
size: NA
J: TRBJ1-3
V: TRBV7-2
DNA: TGTGCCAGCAGCGTTACTGGAAACACCATATATTTT
CDR3: CASSVTGNTIYF

D: TRBD2
size: few
J: TRBJ2-2
V: TRBV5-5
DNA: TGTGCCAGCAGCTCCGGGACTAGCGGGAGGACCGGGGAGCTGTTTTTT
CDR3: CASSSGTSGRTGELFF

D: TRBD2
size: NA
J: TRBJ2-7
V: TRBV7-3
DNA: TGTGCCAGCAGCCCCGGGACTATCCCCTACGAGCAGTACTTC
CDR3: CASSPGTIPYEQYF

D: TRBD2
size: NA
J: TRBJ2-1
V: TRBV5-1
DNA: TGCGCCAGCAGCTTAGGCCGACTCTCGGTGACTCCGCCGACTAGCGGTATGTCCTACAATGAGCAGTTCTTC
CDR3: CASSLGRLSVTPPTSGMSYNEQFF

D: NA
size: NA
J: TRBJ2-5
V: TRBV14
DNA: TGTGCCAGCAGCCAAGCGCAGCAAGAGACCCAGTACTTC
CDR3: CASSQAQQETQYF

D: NA
size: once
J: TRBJ2-1
V: TRBV9
DNA: TGTGCCAGCAGCGTAGGGGGGTCCCCGAGCAATGAGCAGTTCTTC
CDR3: CASSVGGSPSNEQFF

D: NA
size: NA
J: TRBJ2-2
V: TRBV29-1
DNA: TGCAGCGCCAACTATAGGGGCCGGGGAACCGGGGAGCTGTTTTTT
CDR3: CSANYRGRGTGELFF

D: NA
size: NA
J: TRBJ1-4
V: TRBV28
DNA: TGTGCCAGCAGTTTAAATGGCAGACCTAATGAAAAACTGTTTTTT
CDR3: CASSLNGRPNEKLFF

D: NA
size: NA
J: TRBJ2-2
V: TRBV7-2
DNA: TGTGCCAGCAGCCAGGGGAGACCCGGGGAGCTGTTTTTT
CDR3: CASSQGRPGELFF

D: NA
size: NA
J: TRBJ2-1
V: TRBV18
DNA: TGTGCCAGCTCACCTGCAGGGTCTAATGAGCAGTTCTTC
CDR3: CASSPAGSNEQFF

D: TRBD2
size: many
J: TRBJ2-1
V: TRBV6-1
DNA: TGTGCCAGCAGTGAAGGGGTAGCGGGAATCGGGGGTGAGCAGTTCTTC
CDR3: CASSEGVAGIGGEQFF

D: TRBD2
size: NA
J: TRBJ2-7
V: TRBV11-2
DNA: TGTGCCAGCAGCTTAGATCGTGGACTAGGCGAGCAGTACTTC
CDR3: CASSLDRGLGEQYF

D: NA
size: NA
J: TRBJ2-1
V: TRBV5-1
DNA: TGCGCCAGGAGACGCCGGGACTCCTCGGGGGATGAGCAGTTCTTC
CDR3: CARRRRDSSGDEQFF

D: NA
size: NA
J: TRBJ1-5
V: TRBV6-8
DNA: TGTGTTGGAAGGGGGGATAGCAATCAGCCCCAGCATTTT
CDR3: CVGRGDSNQPQHF

D: TRBD2
size: few
J: TRBJ2-2
V: TRBV2
DNA: TGTGCCAGCAGTGAAGCGCGGGGGGCCGGGGAGCTGTTTTTT
CDR3: CASSEARGAGELFF

D: NA
size: NA
J: TRBJ1-4
V: TRBV28
DNA: TGTGCCAGCAGACCTCAGGGAGATAATGAAAAACTGTTTTTT
CDR3: CASRPQGDNEKLFF

D: TRBD1
size: NA
J: TRBJ1-2
V: TRBV14
DNA: TGTGCCAGCAGCCAGGGGACAGCAACTAACTATGGCTACACCTTC
CDR3: CASSQGTATNYGYTF

D: NA
size: few
J: TRBJ1-2
V: TRBV13
DNA: TGTGCCAGCCGTTTCAGGGGTACGACAGGCTACACCTTC
CDR3: CASRFRGTTGYTF

D: TRBD2
size: NA
J: TRBJ2-7
V: TRBV11-2
DNA: TGTGCCAGCAGCTTTAGCGGGGACTACGAGCAGTACTTC
CDR3: CASSFSGDYEQYF

D: TRBD1
size: NA
J: TRBJ2-7
V: TRBV18
DNA: TGTGCCAGCTCCCCAACAGGGGACTACGAGCAGTACTTC
CDR3: CASSPTGDYEQYF

D: NA
size: NA
J: TRBJ1-2
V: TRBV7-3
DNA: TGTGCCAGCAGCCCAGCCCAGGGAACTGGCTACACCTTC
CDR3: CASSPAQGTGYTF

D: TRBD2
size: many
J: TRBJ2-2
V: TRBV6-6
DNA: TGTGCCAGCAGTAAGATAGCGGGAGCGAACACCGGGGAGCTGTTTTTT
CDR3: CASSKIAGANTGELFF

D: NA
size: NA
J: TRBJ1-4
V: TRBV30
DNA: TGTGCCTGGAGTCCAAGGACGTTAAATAATGAAAAACTGTTTTTT
CDR3: CAWSPRTLNNEKLFF

D: TRBD2
size: NA
J: TRBJ2-2
V: TRBV7-3
DNA: TGTGCCAGCAGCCCGTGGGCGGGAGGTCTGGGGACCGGGGAGCTGTTTTTT
CDR3: CASSPWAGGLGTGELFF

D: NA
size: NA
J: TRBJ2-3
V: TRBV30
DNA: TGTGCCTGGAGTTCCTCCTACATGGATACGCAGTATTTT
CDR3: CAWSSSYMDTQYF

D: TRBD1
size: few
J: TRBJ1-2
V: TRBV27
DNA: TGTGCCAGCAGTAGATTACAGGGGGTTCACTATGGCTACACCTTC
CDR3: CASSRLQGVHYGYTF

D: TRBD2
size: NA
J: TRBJ2-1
V: TRBV10-3
DNA: TGTGCCATCAGTGAGTCGCGGGAGGCCTACAATGAGCAGTTCTTC
CDR3: CAISESREAYNEQFF

D: TRBD1
size: NA
J: TRBJ2-5
V: TRBV5-5
DNA: TGTGCCAGCAGCTTGGAGGGGACAGGGGAAGAGACCCAGTACTTC
CDR3: CASSLEGTGEETQYF

D: NA
size: NA
J: TRBJ1-3
V: TRBV25-1
DNA: TGTGCCAGCAGTGCACTAGGACAACGCTCTGGAAACACCATATATTTT
CDR3: CASSALGQRSGNTIYF

D: TRBD1
size: NA
J: TRBJ1-1
V: TRBV2
DNA: TGTGCCAGCAGGGAATCACCGGGACAGGGAATGAACACTGAAGCTTTCTTT
CDR3: CASRESPGQGMNTEAFF

D: TRBD1
size: NA
J: TRBJ2-7
V: TRBV27
DNA: TGTGCCAGCAGACCCCGGACAGGGGCATACGAGCAGTACTTC
CDR3: CASRPRTGAYEQYF

D: NA
size: once
J: TRBJ2-5
V: TRBV7-2
DNA: TGTGCCAGCAGCCCCCAGACCGGCCTTCAAGAGACCCAGTACTTC
CDR3: CASSPQTGLQETQYF

D: TRBD2
size: NA
J: TRBJ2-1
V: TRBV18
DNA: TGTGCCAGCTCACCCCCTAGCGGGAGAGACAATGAGCAGTTCTTC
CDR3: CASSPPSGRDNEQFF

D: NA
size: NA
J: TRBJ1-3
V: TRBV28
DNA: TGTGCCAGCAGTTCCCCCGGAAACACCATATATTTT
CDR3: CASSSPGNTIYF

D: NA
size: NA
J: TRBJ2-1
V: TRBV11-2
DNA: TGTGCCAGCAACCCTGACTTCTCCTACAATGAGCAGTTCTTC
CDR3: CASNPDFSYNEQFF

D: NA
size: NA
J: TRBJ2-1
V: TRBV15
DNA: TGTGCCACCAGCAGAGGCTCCGGGGGAGTCTTCTACAATGAGCAGTTCTTC
CDR3: CATSRGSGGVFYNEQFF

D: NA
size: NA
J: TRBJ1-5
V: TRBV7-9
DNA: TGTGCCAGCAGCTTACAGGCACAGCCCCAGCATTTT
CDR3: CASSLQAQPQHF

D: NA
size: few
J: TRBJ2-3
V: TRBV28
DNA: TGTGCCAGCAGCGAAGATAGACAGGACTACACAGATACGCAGTATTTT
CDR3: CASSEDRQDYTDTQYF

D: NA
size: NA
J: TRBJ2-7
V: TRBV18
DNA: TGTGCCAGCTCTCCAACACTTCCGTCTACCTCCTACGAGCAGTACTTC
CDR3: CASSPTLPSTSYEQYF

D: NA
size: NA
J: TRBJ1-1
V: TRBV7-3
DNA: TGTGCCAGCAGCCAGAACGCCCAACAGGGGAACACTGAAGCTTTCTTT
CDR3: CASSQNAQQGNTEAFF

D: TRBD2
size: once
J: TRBJ2-1
V: TRBV9
DNA: TGTGCCAGCAGCGAGACTAGCGGGAGAGCATACAATGAGCAGTTCTTC
CDR3: CASSETSGRAYNEQFF

D: NA
size: NA
J: TRBJ1-2
V: TRBV7-9
DNA: TGTGCCAGCAGCCAGAGGGACAAGAATCTCTATGGCTACACCTTC
CDR3: CASSQRDKNLYGYTF